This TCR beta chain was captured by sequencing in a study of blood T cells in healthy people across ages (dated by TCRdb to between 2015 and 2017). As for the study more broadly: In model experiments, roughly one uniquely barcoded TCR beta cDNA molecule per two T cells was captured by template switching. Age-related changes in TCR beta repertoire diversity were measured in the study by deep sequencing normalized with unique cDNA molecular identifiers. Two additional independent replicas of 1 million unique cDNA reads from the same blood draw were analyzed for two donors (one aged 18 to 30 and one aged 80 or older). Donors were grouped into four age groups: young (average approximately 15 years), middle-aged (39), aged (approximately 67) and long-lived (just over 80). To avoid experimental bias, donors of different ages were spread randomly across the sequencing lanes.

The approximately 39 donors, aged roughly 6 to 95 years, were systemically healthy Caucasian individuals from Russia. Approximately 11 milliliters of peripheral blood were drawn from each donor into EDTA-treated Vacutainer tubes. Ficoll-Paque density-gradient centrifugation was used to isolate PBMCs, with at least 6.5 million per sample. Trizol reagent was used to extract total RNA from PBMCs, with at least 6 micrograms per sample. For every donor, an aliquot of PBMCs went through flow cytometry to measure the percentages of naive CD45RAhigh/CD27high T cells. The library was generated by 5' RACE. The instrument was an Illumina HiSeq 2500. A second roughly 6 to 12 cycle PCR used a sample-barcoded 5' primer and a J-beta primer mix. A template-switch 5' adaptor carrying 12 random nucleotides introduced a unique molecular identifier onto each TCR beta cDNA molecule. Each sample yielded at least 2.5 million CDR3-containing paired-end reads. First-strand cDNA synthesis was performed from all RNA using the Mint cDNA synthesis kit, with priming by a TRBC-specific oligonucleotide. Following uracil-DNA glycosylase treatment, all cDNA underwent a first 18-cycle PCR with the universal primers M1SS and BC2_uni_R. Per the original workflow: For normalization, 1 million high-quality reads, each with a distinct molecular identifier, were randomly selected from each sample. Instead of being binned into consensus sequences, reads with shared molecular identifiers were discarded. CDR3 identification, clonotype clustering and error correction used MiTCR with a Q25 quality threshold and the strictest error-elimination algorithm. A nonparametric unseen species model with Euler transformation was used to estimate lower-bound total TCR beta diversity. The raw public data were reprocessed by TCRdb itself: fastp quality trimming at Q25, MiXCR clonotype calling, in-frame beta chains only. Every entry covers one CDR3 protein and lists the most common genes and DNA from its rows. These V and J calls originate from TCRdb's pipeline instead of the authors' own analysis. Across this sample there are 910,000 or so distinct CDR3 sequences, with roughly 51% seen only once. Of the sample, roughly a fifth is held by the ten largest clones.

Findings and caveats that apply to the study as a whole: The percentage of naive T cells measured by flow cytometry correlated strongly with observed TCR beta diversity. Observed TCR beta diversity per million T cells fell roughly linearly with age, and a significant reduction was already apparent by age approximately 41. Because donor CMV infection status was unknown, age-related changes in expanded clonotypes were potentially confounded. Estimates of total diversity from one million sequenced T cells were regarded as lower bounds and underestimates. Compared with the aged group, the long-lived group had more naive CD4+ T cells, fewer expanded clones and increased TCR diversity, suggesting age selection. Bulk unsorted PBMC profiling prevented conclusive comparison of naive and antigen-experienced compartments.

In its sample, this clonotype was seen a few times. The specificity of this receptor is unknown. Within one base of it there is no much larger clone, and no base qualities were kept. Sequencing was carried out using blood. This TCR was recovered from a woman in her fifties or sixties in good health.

Here is the DNA: TGCGCCAGCAGCTACTCAAACAGGGGTGATACGCAGTATTTT. Its product reads: CASSYSNRGDTQYF. The chain employs TRBV5-1 and TRBJ2-3; TRBD1 fits 7 bases in the junction. Including cysteine and phenylalanine, the CDR3 has 14 amino acids. The retained sequence is limited to the CDR3, 42 bases, with the frame set at the first base. V loses 3 bases at its end and J loses 6 bases; junction bases beyond the gene matches: 7. Via the germline V gene, CDR1 is SGHRS and CDR2 YFSETQ.